The subject of this entry is one T cell receptor (beta chain). This sample is part of a study of blood T cell repertoires in COVID-19. Study summary: The United States, Italy and Spain provided the acute and convalescent COVID-19 samples.

Original processing notes: Amplification from reference gene primers served as the basis for estimated nucleated cell counts. Assay: immunoSEQ multiplex PCR; the TCRdb copy retains only in-frame clones and omits some. The V and J calls and clone size are taken from that table; D and trimming were inferred from the DNA. The sample shows roughly 290,000 clones, around 87% of them seen only once. Ages ranged from about 18 to 89 years, with residence in some 25 US areas. Participants' own reports of clinical history determined their cohort assignment. J lost 0 bases, V lost 6 bases, and 6 bases had no gene match. The CDR3 has 15 amino acids. The germline V gene has CDR1 MNHEY and CDR2 SMNVEV (reference sequence).

The chain carries TRBV27 and TRBJ2-7; 9 bases are shared with TRBD2. This clonotype was obtained from a woman aged 18-35 years with acute COVID-19. Sequencing was performed on PBMCs or T cells enriched from blood (not recorded which). CDR3 sequence reads: CASSLSSGNSYEQYF. In DNA, the CDR3 is TGTGCCAGCAGCCTATCTAGCGGGAACTCCTACGAGCAGTACTTC.